This T cell receptor (beta chain) was found in a study of CD8 T cells in Susac syndrome. Study observations and caveats: That the number of individuals in its TCR sequencing and HLA analysis was relatively small was acknowledged by the study.

The authors reverse transcribed roughly 0.5 to 1 ug RNA with random hexamers. TCRdb re-called the immunoSEQ multiplex PCR reads through MiXCR, storing one row per CDR3 protein. The data show around 80,000 distinct CDR3 sequences, 90% to 95% seen once. As concerns this clonotype: As yet, its antigen is unknown.

The CDR3 runs 12 residues. Between the trimmed V and J ends, which lost 6 bases and 5 bases, there was a span of 14 bases. The germline V gene encodes CDR1 DFQATT and CDR2 SNEGSKA (reference sequence). The specimen was CD8+ T cells from PBMCs. V and J are TRBV20-1 and TRBJ2-7; D perhaps matches TRBD1 (5 bases). The source of this sequence is a human donor in good health. CDR3 sequence reads: CSALGAADEQYF. For the CDR3, the DNA is TGCAGTGCCCTAGGGGCAGCAGACGAGCAGTACTTC.